The clone carrying this TCR beta chain was recorded once. Here immunoSEQ multiplex PCR was the method, and the copy in TCRdb shows in-frame clones only, minus some. The sample shows 250,000 to 350,000 clones, around nine tenths of them seen only once. Participant-reported clinical history was the basis for cohort assignment. Recovered participants had two consecutive negative NP/OP PCR tests, healthcare professional clearance, or symptom resolution. The sample is drawn from a study of blood T cell repertoires in COVID-19. On the study more broadly: The study drew acute and convalescent COVID-19 samples from the United States, Italy and Spain.

The J segment lost 5 bases and the V segment lost 7 bases, leaving 8 bases of the junction unmatched. CDR1 and CDR2 (germline): MNHEY, SVGAGI. This CDR3 is 15 amino acids long. This chain joins TRBV6-5 and TRBJ2-7; TRBD2 matches 13 bases. Sequencing was done on a sample of PBMCs or T cells enriched from blood (not recorded which). The source is a woman aged 40 to 49 who had recovered from COVID-19. CDR3 nucleotides: TGTGCCAGCATTTATGTACTAGCGGGAGGGCACGAGCAGTACTTC. Protein product: CASIYVLAGGHEQYF.